Shown below are 23 T cell receptor beta chains from a single sample sequenced in a study of T cell clonotyping in hematopoietic cell transplantation. TCRdb's table, derived via immunoSEQ multiplex PCR, lists solely in-frame clones and lacks some. Among 5,000 to 7,000 clones listed, roughly 85% were seen once. As for time point: recipient sample about 28 days before transplant, after cytoreduction. The sample here was peripheral blood mononuclear cells, taken before stem cell transplant. These receptor sequences come from a man aged 60 to 69 with acute myeloid leukemia. Some clones in this sample may be carry-over from other donors' samples.

The chain has TRBV5-1 and TRBJ1-1; no reliable D call. CDR3 size: 13 residues. CDR1 is SGHRS, CDR2 YFSETQ, per germline. V lost 1 base, J lost 1 base, and 5 bases lay in between. Here the CDR3 reads CASSLRQNTEAFF. DNA for the CDR3: TGCGCCAGCAGCTTGAGACAGAACACTGAAGCTTTCTTT.

This clone occurred a few times. The chain combines TRBV4-1 with TRBJ2-3; maybe TRBD1 (6 bases). This CDR3 comprises 12 residues. V lost 4 bases, J lost 7 bases, and 9 bases lay in between. Germline-derived CDR1 and CDR2 are MGHRA and YSYEKL. The CDR3 reads CASSLQGYTQYF. CDR3 nucleotides: TGCGCCAGCAGCCTCCAGGGGTATACGCAGTATTTT.

J is TRBJ2-7 and V is TRBV9, with D tentatively TRBD2 (6 bases). The ends were cut back, 4 bases at V and 5 bases at J, with 16 bases in the middle. The CDR3 totals 14 residues. Germline CDR1 and CDR2: SGDLS and YYNGEE. This CDR3 is CASSSHGGRNEQYF. The CDR3 region has the DNA TGTGCCAGCAGCTCCCACGGGGGTCGTAACGAGCAGTACTTC.

The chain combines TRBV7-2 with TRBJ1-2, with TRBD1 matching 7 bases. The CDR3 sequence is 17 residues long. V lost 2 bases to trimming and J lost 4 bases; unmatched junction nucleotides: 13. Germline-derived CDR1 and CDR2 are SGHTA and FQGNSA. This CDR3 is CASSLPGQARLGYGYTF. DNA of the CDR3: TGTGCCAGCAGCTTACCTGGACAGGCCCGCCTCGGCTATGGCTACACCTTC.

The chain links TRBV6-5 to TRBJ2-6; D not certain. This CDR3 comprises 15 residues. Germline values: CDR1 MNHEY, CDR2 SVGAGI. The V and J ends lost 2 bases and 0 bases respectively, with 5 bases between them. CDR3 bases: TGTGCCAGCAGTTACGAGATCTCTGGGGCCAACGTCCTGACTTTC. It yields the protein CASSYEISGANVLTF.

The gene calls are TRBV30 and TRBJ1-5; D is unresolved. In germline, CDR1 is GTSNPN, CDR2 SVGIG (reference sequence). The V end lost 0 bases, the J end lost 6 bases, and 9 bases lay between the germline ends. The CDR3 is made up of 13 amino acids. This CDR3 is CAWSVEGFQPQHF. The DNA of the CDR3 is TGTGCCTGGAGTGTGGAAGGTTTTCAGCCCCAGCATTTT. The full variable domain, completed using reference TRBV30 and TRBJ1-5, is SQTIHQWPATLVQPVGSPLSLECTVEGTSNPNLYWYRQAAGRGLQLLFYSVGIGQISSEVPQNLSASRPQDRQFILSSKKLLLSDSGFYLCAWSVEGFQPQHFGDGTRLSIL.

The chain uses TRBV2 and TRBJ2-2; 10 nucleotides match TRBD1. The germline CDR1 and CDR2 sequences are SNHLY and FYNNEI. The junction had 4 bases not matched to a gene; V was cut back by 6 bases and J by 0 bases. This CDR3 comprises 16 residues. The CDR3 DNA reads as TGTGCCAGCAGGACAGACAGGGGGCCGAACACCGGGGAGCTGTTTTTT. Protein product: CASRTDRGPNTGELFF.

V usage is TRBV7-9 and J usage is TRBJ2-2; the D gene could be TRBD1 or TRBD2 (5 bases each). The CDR3 is made up of 15 amino acids. CDR1 SEHNR and CDR2 FQNEAQ come from the germline V gene (reference sequence). V dropped 3 bases and J dropped 1 base, with 9 bases sitting between them. In DNA, the CDR3 is TGTGCCAGCAGCTTCGGGGCGGTGAACACCGGGGAGCTGTTTTTT. Translating gives CASSFGAVNTGELFF.

The chain combines TRBV11-2 with TRBJ1-5; 9 bases agree with TRBD1. This CDR3 contains 13 residues. Germline CDR1 SGHAT, CDR2 FQNNGV. Germline trimming cut 4 bases from V and 6 bases from J; bases unmatched to any gene: 1. CDR3 region: CASSWDRAQPQHF. CDR3 bases: TGTGCCAGCAGCTGGGACAGGGCTCAGCCCCAGCATTTT.

J is TRBJ1-5 and V is TRBV6-6, with 8 bases lining up with TRBD1. With 8 bases clipped from V and 5 bases from J, the junction kept 2 bases outside the gene matches. Germline V gives CDR1 MNHNY, CDR2 SVGAGI (reference sequence). This CDR3 region has 12 residues. The CDR3 loop reads CASGQGHQPQHF. Written as DNA, the CDR3 is TGTGCCAGCGGACAGGGACATCAGCCCCAGCATTTT.

This chain connects TRBV5-4 to TRBJ2-3; 11 positions agree with TRBD2. The CDR3 extends over 16 amino acids. CDR1 is SGHNT, CDR2 YYREEE, per germline (reference sequence). The trim removed 4 bases at V and 0 bases at J, leaving 4 bases unmatched. CDR3 nucleotide sequence: TGTGCCAGCAGCCCGGGACTAGCGGAGAGCACAGATACGCAGTATTTT. Its translation is CASSPGLAESTDTQYF.

The V and J genes are TRBV5-1 and TRBJ1-1; D ambiguous. Trimming pared 1 base from V and 5 bases from J, leaving 9 bases between. The CDR3 has 13 residues. Germline assignment: CDR1 SGHRS and CDR2 YFSETQ. CDR3 sequence reads: CASSLTGRTEAFF. The CDR3 nucleotides are TGCGCCAGCAGCTTGACGGGGAGAACTGAAGCTTTCTTT.

The CDR3 protein is CASSLDTDTQYF. The CDR3 DNA follows: TGTGCCAGCAGTTTAGACACAGATACGCAGTATTTT. The V and J genes are TRBV2 and TRBJ2-3, with D unclear. The CDR3 loop spans 12 amino acids. The V and J ends lost 5 bases and 2 bases respectively, with 5 bases between them. Germline V CDR1 and CDR2: SNHLY, FYNNEI.

The rearrangement joins TRBV21-1 to TRBJ1-5; TRBD1, as called in the table, went unchecked against the DNA. TRBV21-1 is deemed a pseudogene. The CDR3 consists of 14 residues. DNA of the CDR3: TGTGCCAGCAGCACTCCAGGGGGCAATCAGCCCCAGCATTTT. Protein sequence: CASSTPGGNQPQHF.

The chain uses TRBV10-3 and TRBJ1-1, with no clear D. Germline V gives CDR1 ENHRY, CDR2 SYGVKD. V was trimmed by 8 bases and J by 1 base, leaving 17 bases between them. CDR3 length: 15 amino acids. Here the CDR3 reads CAIGAGRDGNTEAFF. The CDR3 DNA follows: TGTGCCATCGGCGCAGGAAGGGATGGGAACACTGAAGCTTTCTTT.

This clone is large within its sample. This chain uses TRBV7-9 with TRBJ2-3, with D perhaps being TRBD1 or TRBD2 (5 bases each). This CDR3 has 14 amino acids. In germline, CDR1 is SEHNR, CDR2 FQNEAQ (reference sequence). Trimming shortened V by 11 bases and J by 3 bases, and 18 bases separated the two germline ends. This CDR3 is CAEDGALSTDTQYF. Here the CDR3 DNA reads TGTGCCGAAGACGGGGCGTTATCAACAGATACGCAGTATTTT.

The chain combines TRBV30 with TRBJ2-5; 14 bases match TRBD2. Germline CDR1 reads GTSNPN; CDR2 reads SVGIG (reference sequence). V trimming: 7 bases; J trimming: 4 bases; junction bases outside the gene matches: 11. The CDR3 totals 16 residues. CDR3 in DNA: TGTGCCTTTCAGACTAGCGGGGGGGCCCTGGGAGAGACCCAGTACTTC. This sequence encodes CAFQTSGGALGETQYF.

As concerns this clone: An end of the junction does not agree with germline; a read error may underlie this. V usage is TRBV7-7 and J usage is TRBJ2-7, with D perhaps matching TRBD1 or TRBD2 (5 bases each). The CDR3 extends over 13 amino acids. CDR1 is SSHAT and CDR2 is FNYEAQ in the germline V gene (reference sequence). In DNA form, the CDR3 reads TGTGCTAGCAGCCACGGGGTGGGGGACGAGCAGTACTTC. Amino acids: CASSHGVGDEQYF.

This clone was picked up a small number of times. The J gene is TRBJ2-5, the V gene TRBV11-3; tentative D call: TRBD1 (6 bases). Germline V CDR1 and CDR2: SGHNT, YENEEA. The V end lost 5 bases, the J end lost 2 bases, and 9 bases lay between the germline ends. The CDR3 extends over 13 amino acids. CDR3 residues: CASSRTVQETQYF. CDR3 nucleotides: TGTGCCAGCAGCCGGACAGTACAAGAGACCCAGTACTTC.

The chain combines TRBV2 with TRBJ1-2; D uncertain. Deletions cut 7 bases from V and 2 bases from J, with 20 bases between. The CDR3 is 16 residues long. Germline CDR1 reads SNHLY; CDR2 reads FYNNEI. The CDR3 DNA sequence: TGTGCCAGCACCTACAAGGAGGGCAGGACGAACTATGGCTACACCTTC. Encoded protein: CASTYKEGRTNYGYTF.

This chain links TRBV6-5 with TRBJ1-2; D is perhaps TRBD1 (6 bases). Per germline, CDR1 MNHEY and CDR2 SVGAGI. This CDR3 region has 14 residues. Trimming cost V 6 bases and J 6 bases, with 17 bases left between them. CDR3 amino acids: CASSQQGGHDGYTF. In DNA form, the CDR3 reads TGTGCCAGCAGCCAACAGGGCGGGCATGATGGCTACACCTTC.

The gene calls are TRBV6-5 and TRBJ2-7; 7 bases match TRBD1. Germline trimming cut 6 bases from V and 3 bases from J; bases unmatched to any gene: 2. CDR1 and CDR2 from the germline V gene are MNHEY and SVGAGI. The length of the CDR3 is 12 residues. CDR3 DNA sequence: TGTGCCAGCAGACAGGGGAACTACGAGCAGTACTTC. Translated: CASRQGNYEQYF.

CDR3 DNA sequence: TGTGCCTGGGCCGGGACAGGGGCCTTAGAACTTCAAGGTCTGTTTTTT. Translating it yields CAWAGTGALELQGLFF. This sequence joins TRBV30 and TRBJ1-4; 10 nucleotides agree with TRBD1. Trimming took 5 bases from V and 14 from J; bases not matched to a gene: 20. CDR1 is GTSNPN, CDR2 SVGIG, per germline (reference sequence). This CDR3 spans 16 amino acids.